The T cell receptor (beta chain) described here comes from a study of cytomegalovirus exposure and HLA in healthy donors. Study summary: Of around 400 genotyped donors, roughly 76% grouped in the Caucasian-associated ancestry cluster. Study-wide points: Diagnosis of cytomegalovirus status made by the classifier reportedly showed high specificity and sensitivity. Most TCR beta V segments were productive about 90% or about 30% of the time in an earlier analysis. Sequence variants that were highly shared formed a cluster that was likely a sequencing artifact.

V lost 6 bases and J 9 bases, leaving 16 bases between the germline ends. The CDR3 totals 13 residues. Germline V gene sequence: CDR1 SGHRS, CDR2 YFSETQ. A word on this clone: What it binds is unknown.

The PCR ran on 60 Vbeta and 13 Jbeta primers. The table came from immunoSEQ multiplex PCR; TCRdb's copy has only in-frame clones and leaves some out. The data hold about 210,000 clones, with approximately 80% observed a single time. This sequence originates from a man aged 30-40 years in good health and CMV-seronegative. Sequencing was performed on PBMCs. The J gene is TRBJ2-1, the V gene TRBV5-1, with D uncertain. The CDR3 region is CASMETPAVEQFF. CDR3 in DNA: TGCGCCAGCATGGAGACTCCGGCTGTTGAGCAGTTCTTC.